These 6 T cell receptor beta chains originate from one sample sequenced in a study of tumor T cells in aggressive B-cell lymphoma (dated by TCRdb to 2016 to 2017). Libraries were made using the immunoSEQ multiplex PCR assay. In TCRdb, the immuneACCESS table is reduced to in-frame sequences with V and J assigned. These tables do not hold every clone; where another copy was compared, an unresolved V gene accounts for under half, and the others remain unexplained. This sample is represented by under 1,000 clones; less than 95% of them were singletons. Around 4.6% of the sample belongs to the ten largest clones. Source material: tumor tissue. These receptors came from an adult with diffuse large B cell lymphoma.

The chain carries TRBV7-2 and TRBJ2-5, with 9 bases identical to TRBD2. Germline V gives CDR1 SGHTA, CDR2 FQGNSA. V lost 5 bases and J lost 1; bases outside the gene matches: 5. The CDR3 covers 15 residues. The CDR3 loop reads CASSRELAGQETQYF. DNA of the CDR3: TGTGCCAGCAGCCGCGAACTAGCGGGCCAAGAGACCCAGTACTTC.

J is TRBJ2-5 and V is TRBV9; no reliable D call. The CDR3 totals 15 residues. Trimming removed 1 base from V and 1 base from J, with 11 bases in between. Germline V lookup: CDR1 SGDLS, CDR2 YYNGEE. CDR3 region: CASSVRYSLQETQYF. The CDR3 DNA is TGTGCCAGCAGCGTAAGGTACAGCCTCCAAGAGACCCAGTACTTC.

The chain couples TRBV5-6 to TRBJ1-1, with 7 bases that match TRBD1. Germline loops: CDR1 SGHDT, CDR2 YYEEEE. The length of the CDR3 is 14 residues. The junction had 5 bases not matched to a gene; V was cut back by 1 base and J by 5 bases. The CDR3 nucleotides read TGTGCCAGCAGCTTGATCACAGGGGAGACTGAAGCTTTCTTT. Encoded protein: CASSLITGETEAFF.

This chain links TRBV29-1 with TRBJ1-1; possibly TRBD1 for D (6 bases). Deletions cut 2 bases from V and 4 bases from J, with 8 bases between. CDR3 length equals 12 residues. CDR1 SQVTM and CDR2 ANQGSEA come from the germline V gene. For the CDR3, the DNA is TGCAGCGTTGAAAGGGGGACCACTGAAGCTTTCTTT. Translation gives CSVERGTTEAFF.

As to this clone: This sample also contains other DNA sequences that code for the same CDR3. In nucleotides, the CDR3 is TGTGCCAGCAGCTGGACGGAGGGTAGCAATCAGCCCCAGCATTTT. This gives the protein CASSWTEGSNQPQHF. This sequence joins TRBV5-6 and TRBJ1-5; D is undetermined. With 3 bases removed from V and 0 bases from J, the gap between germline ends came to 10 bases. The length of the CDR3 is 15 residues. Germline CDR1 and CDR2: SGHDT and YYEEEE.

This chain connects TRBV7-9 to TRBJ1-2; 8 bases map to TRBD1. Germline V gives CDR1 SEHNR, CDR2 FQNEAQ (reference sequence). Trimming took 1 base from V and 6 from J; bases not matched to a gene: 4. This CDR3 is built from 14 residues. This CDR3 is CASSLGYRGDGYTF. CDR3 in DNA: TGTGCCAGCAGCTTAGGATACAGGGGGGATGGCTACACCTTC.